Listed here is a single TCR beta chain. The sample comes from a study of blood T cells in healthy people across ages. This CDR3 is built from 16 residues. V shed 4 bases and J shed 0 bases, with 13 bases lying between them. Sample-barcoded 5' priming and a J-beta primer mix drove a second PCR of 7 to 11 cycles. TCRdb re-derived calls from the 5' RACE reads in MiXCR, one entry per CDR3 protein. The sample carries roughly 1.4 million distinct CDR3 sequences, approximately 59% recorded once. V is TRBV12-3 or TRBV12-4 and J is TRBJ1-5, with no clear D. This sequence originates from a man between 18 and 35 years old in good health. Input material: blood. The chain's CDR3 is CASSSDQVISNQPQHF. The CDR3 DNA is TGTGCCAGCAGTTCTGATCAGGTTATTAGCAATCAGCCCCAGCATTTT.